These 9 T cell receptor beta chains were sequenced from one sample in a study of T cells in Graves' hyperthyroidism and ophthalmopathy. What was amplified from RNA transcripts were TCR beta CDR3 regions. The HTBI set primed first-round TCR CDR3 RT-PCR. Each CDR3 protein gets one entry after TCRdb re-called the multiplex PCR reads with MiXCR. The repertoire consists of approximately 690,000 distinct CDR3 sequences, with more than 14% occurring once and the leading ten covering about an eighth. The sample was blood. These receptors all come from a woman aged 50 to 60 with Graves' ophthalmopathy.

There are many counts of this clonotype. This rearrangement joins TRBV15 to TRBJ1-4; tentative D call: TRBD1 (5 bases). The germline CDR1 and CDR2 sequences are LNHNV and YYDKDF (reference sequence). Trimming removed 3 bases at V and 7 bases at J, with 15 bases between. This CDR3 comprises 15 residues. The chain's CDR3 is CATSRTTAKSEKLFF. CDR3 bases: TGTGCCACCAGCAGGACGACAGCAAAGAGTGAAAAACTGTTTTTT.

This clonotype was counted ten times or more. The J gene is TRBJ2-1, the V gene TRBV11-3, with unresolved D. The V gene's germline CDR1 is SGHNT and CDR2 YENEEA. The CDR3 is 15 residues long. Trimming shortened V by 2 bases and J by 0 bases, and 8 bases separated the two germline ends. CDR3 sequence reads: CASSLRSSSYNEQFF. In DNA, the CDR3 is TGTGCCAGCAGCTTACGGAGTAGCTCCTACAATGAGCAGTTCTTC.

The CDR3 DNA is TGTGCCAGCAGCTTAGGCCTCGGGCCCCAGCATTTT. Residues: CASSLGLGPQHF. The chain is built from TRBV7-9 and TRBJ1-5; no definite D call. Germline CDR1 SEHNR, CDR2 FQNEAQ (reference sequence). The CDR3 consists of 12 residues. V lost 1 base and J 9 bases, leaving 7 bases between the germline ends.

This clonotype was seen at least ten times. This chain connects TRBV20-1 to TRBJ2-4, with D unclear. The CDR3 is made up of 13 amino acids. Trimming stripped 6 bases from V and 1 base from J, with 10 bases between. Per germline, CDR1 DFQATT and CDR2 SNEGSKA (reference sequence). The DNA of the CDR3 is TGCAGTGCCTTGGACGGCGCCAAAAACATTCAGTACTTC. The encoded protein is CSALDGAKNIQYF.

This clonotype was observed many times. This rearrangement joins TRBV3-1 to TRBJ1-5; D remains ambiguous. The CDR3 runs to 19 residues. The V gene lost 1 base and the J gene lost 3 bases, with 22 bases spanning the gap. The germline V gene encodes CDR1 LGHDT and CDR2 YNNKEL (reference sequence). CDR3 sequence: CASSQAHRRFYLYNQPQHF. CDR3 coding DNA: TGTGCCAGCAGCCAAGCCCATCGACGCTTCTACCTTTACAATCAGCCCCAGCATTTT.

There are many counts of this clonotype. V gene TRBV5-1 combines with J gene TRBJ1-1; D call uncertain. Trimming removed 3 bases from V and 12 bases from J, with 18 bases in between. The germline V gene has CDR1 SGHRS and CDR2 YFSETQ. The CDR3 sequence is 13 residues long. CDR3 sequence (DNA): TGCGCCAGCAGCTGGACGGGAGACGAGGAATCTTTCTTT. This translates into CASSWTGDEESFF.

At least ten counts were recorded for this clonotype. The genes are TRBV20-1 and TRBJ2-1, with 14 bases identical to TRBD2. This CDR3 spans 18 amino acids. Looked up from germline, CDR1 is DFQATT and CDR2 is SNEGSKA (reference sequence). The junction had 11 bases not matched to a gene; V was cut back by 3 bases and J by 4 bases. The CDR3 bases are TGCAGTGCTAGCCAGGTCGGGAGACTAGCGGGAGGGTACAATGAGCAGTTCTTC. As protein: CSASQVGRLAGGYNEQFF.

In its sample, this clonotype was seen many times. CDR3 nucleotide sequence: TGTGCCAGCAGCTTACAACGGCTGAACACTGAAGCTTTCTTT. This gives the protein CASSLQRLNTEAFF. This chain joins TRBV11-1 and TRBJ1-1; D unclear. The CDR3 spans 14 residues. Germline V lookup: CDR1 SGHAT, CDR2 FQDESV (reference sequence). Deletions cut 2 bases from V and 0 bases from J, with 7 bases between.

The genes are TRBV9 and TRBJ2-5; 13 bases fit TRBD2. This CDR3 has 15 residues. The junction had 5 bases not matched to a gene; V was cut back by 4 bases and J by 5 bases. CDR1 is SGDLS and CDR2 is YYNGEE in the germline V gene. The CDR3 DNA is TGTGCCAGCAGCATCGGGACTAGCGGGACGGAGACCCAGTACTTC. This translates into CASSIGTSGTETQYF.